These 15 T cell receptor beta chains originate from one sample sequenced in a study of shared clonotypes between healthy human individuals. Some clones are missing from TCRdb's copy, which holds only in-frame ones; the method was immunoSEQ multiplex PCR. The profile shows roughly 500,000 clones, 75% to 85% of them singletons. The material sequenced was PBMCs. The receptors were sampled from a woman in her thirties or forties in good health. Some clones in this sample may be carry-over from other donors' samples.

The chain links TRBV5-5 to TRBJ2-7; 8 bases map to TRBD2. V lost 0 bases and J lost 0; bases outside the gene matches: 5. The germline gives CDR1 SGHKS, CDR2 YYEKEE (reference sequence). The CDR3 sequence is 16 residues long. Here the CDR3 reads CASSLALADPSYEQYF. The CDR3 DNA reads TGTGCCAGCAGCTTGGCACTAGCGGATCCCTCCTACGAGCAGTACTTC.

The chain uses TRBV7-6 and TRBJ2-7; TRBD2 matches at 13 bases. With 4 bases clipped from V and 3 bases from J, the junction kept 6 bases outside the gene matches. The germline V gene has CDR1 SGHVS and CDR2 FNYEAQ. The CDR3 extends over 16 amino acids. This chain's CDR3 is CASSSAGTSGVYEQYF. The CDR3, as DNA: TGTGCCAGCAGCTCAGCCGGGACTAGCGGGGTCTACGAGCAGTACTTC.

The V and J genes are TRBV28 and TRBJ2-2, with TRBD1 matching 9 bases. V lost 6 bases, J lost 7 bases, and 12 bases stayed unmatched. This CDR3 contains 16 residues. Germline V CDR1 and CDR2: MDHEN, SYDVKM. CDR3: CASSTYRGQASGELFF. CDR3 DNA: TGTGCCAGCAGCACATACAGGGGGCAAGCAAGCGGGGAGCTGTTTTTT. The full variable domain, completed using reference TRBV28 and TRBJ2-2, is DVKVTQSSRYLVKRTGEKVFLECVQDMDHENMFWYRQDPGLGLRLIYFSYDVKMKEKGDIPEGYSVSREKKERFSLILESASTNQTSMYLCASSTYRGQASGELFFGEGSRLTVL.

In its sample, this clone was seen once. The chain carries TRBV9 and TRBJ2-1; TRBD2 matches 12 bases. The ends lost 3 bases at V and 2 bases at J; junction bases unmatched: 3. The CDR3 runs to 16 residues. The V gene's germline CDR1 is SGDLS and CDR2 YYNGEE. CDR3 nucleotides: TGTGCCAGCAGCGGGAGACTAGCGGGAGCCTACAATGAGCAGTTCTTC. Encoded protein: CASSGRLAGAYNEQFF. The full variable domain, in which reference TRBV9 and TRBJ2-1 provide the parts outside the CDR3, is DSGVTQTPKHLITATGQRVTLRCSPRSGDLSVYWYQQSLDQGLQFLIQYYNGEERAKGNILERFSAQQFPDLHSELNLSSLELGDSALYFCASSGRLAGAYNEQFFGPGTRLTVL.

This chain joins TRBV10-3 and TRBJ1-2, with D hard to call. The V and J ends lost 1 base and 2 bases respectively, with 2 bases between them. The CDR3 extends over 12 amino acids. Germline CDR1 reads ENHRY; CDR2 reads SYGVKD. The CDR3 region is CAISELNYGYTF. The CDR3 DNA sequence: TGTGCCATCAGTGAGTTGAACTATGGCTACACCTTC.

The V and J genes are TRBV19 and TRBJ2-7, with D possibly matching TRBD1 (6 bases). This CDR3 spans 15 amino acids. CDR1 and CDR2 from the germline V gene are LNHDA and SQIVND (reference sequence). Trimming shortened V by 5 bases and J by 2 bases, and 16 bases separated the two germline ends. The CDR3 protein is CASSSSGTTTYEQYF. DNA of the CDR3: TGTGCCAGTAGTTCCTCGGGGACAACTACCTACGAGCAGTACTTC.

The J gene is TRBJ1-2, the V gene TRBV5-1, with D perhaps TRBD1 (5 bases). Trimming took 4 bases from V and 4 from J, leaving 17 bases between them. Germline lookup yields CDR1 SGHRS and CDR2 YFSETQ. This CDR3 contains 15 residues. CDR3 sequence (DNA): TGCGCCAGCAGCCCCGGGGCGGGATCACCCTATGGCTACACCTTC. This translates into CASSPGAGSPYGYTF.

This sequence joins TRBV2 and TRBJ2-3, with 9 positions matching TRBD2. This CDR3 spans 14 amino acids. With V trimmed by 8 bases and J by 4 bases, 7 bases remained unmatched. Germline V gives CDR1 SNHLY, CDR2 FYNNEI. CDR3 sequence: CASGSGRRPDTQYF. The CDR3 DNA reads TGTGCCAGCGGTAGCGGGAGAAGACCAGATACGCAGTATTTT. Combining the CDR3 with reference TRBV2 and TRBJ2-3 gives the whole variable domain EPEVTQTPSHQVTQMGQEVILRCVPISNHLYFYWYRQILGQKVEFLVSFYNNEISEKSEIFDDQFSVERPDGSNFTLKIRSTKLEDSAMYFCASGSGRRPDTQYFGPGTRLTVL.

The chain uses TRBV19 and TRBJ1-1, with unresolved D. This CDR3 comprises 13 residues. Germline V gene sequence: CDR1 LNHDA, CDR2 SQIVND (reference sequence). V lost 6 bases to trimming and J lost 1 base, with 9 bases between them. CDR3 in DNA: TGTGCCAGTAGGGGAAGACCGAACACTGAAGCTTTCTTT. Encoded protein: CASRGRPNTEAFF.

The chain joins TRBV28 to TRBJ2-1, with 7 bases that match TRBD1. The CDR3 covers 15 residues. Germline CDR1 is MDHEN and CDR2 is SYDVKM. The junction had 8 bases not matched to a gene; V was cut back by 7 bases and J by 2 bases. The CDR3 DNA reads as TGTGCCAGCAAAGTGACAGGGCCCACCTACAATGAGCAGTTCTTC. Translated: CASKVTGPTYNEQFF.

The chain joins TRBV4-1 to TRBJ2-1, with 10 positions matching TRBD2. The CDR3 totals 15 residues. CDR1 and CDR2 from the germline V gene are MGHRA and YSYEKL. J was trimmed by 6 bases and V by 3 bases; bases with no gene match: 5. The DNA of the CDR3 is TGCGCCAGCAGCCATCTAGCGGGAGTTGGCAATGAGCAGTTCTTC. This encodes CASSHLAGVGNEQFF.

The chain is built from TRBV15 and TRBJ2-1; tentatively, D is TRBD2 (6 bases). Trimming removed 3 bases at V and 7 bases at J, with 10 bases between. The CDR3 length is 13 residues. The germline gives CDR1 LNHNV, CDR2 YYDKDF (reference sequence). This chain's CDR3 is CATSRARGNEQFF. CDR3 sequence (DNA): TGTGCCACCAGCAGGGCCCGGGGGAATGAGCAGTTCTTC.

The chain couples TRBV7-6 to TRBJ2-5, with no clear D. The CDR3 covers 14 residues. Germline lookup yields CDR1 SGHVS and CDR2 FNYEAQ. The germline V and J ends were trimmed by 1 base and 5 bases, with 11 bases remaining between them. The CDR3 reads CASSLGSLPETQYF. CDR3 in DNA: TGTGCCAGCAGCTTAGGGTCCCTTCCCGAGACCCAGTACTTC. Supplemented by reference TRBV7-6 and TRBJ2-5, the full variable domain reads GAGVSQSPRYKVTKRGQDVALRCDPISGHVSLYWYRQALGQGPEFLTYFNYEAQQDKSGLPNDRFSAERPEGSISTLTIQRTEQRDSAMYRCASSLGSLPETQYFGPGTRLLVL.

This clone showed up just a few times. V and J are TRBV15 and TRBJ2-5; D possibly corresponds to TRBD2 (5 bases). The germline gives CDR1 LNHNV, CDR2 YYDKDF (reference sequence). The V and J ends lost 0 bases and 7 bases respectively, with 6 bases between them. The CDR3 covers 12 residues. This CDR3 is CATSREGATQYF. The CDR3 DNA follows: TGTGCCACCAGCAGAGAGGGAGCGACCCAGTACTTC. Together with reference TRBV15 and TRBJ2-5, the CDR3 gives the full variable domain: DAMVIQNPRYQVTQFGKPVTLSCSQTLNHNVMYWYQQKSSQAPKLLFHYYDKDFNNEADTPDNFQSRRPNTSFCFLDIRSPGLGDTAMYLCATSREGATQYFGPGTRLLVL.

This chain joins TRBV7-2 and TRBJ1-3; no reliable D call. Germline V gene lookup returns CDR1 SGHTA and CDR2 FQGNSA. V was pared by 1 base and J by 0 bases, with 7 bases between. CDR3 length: 15 residues. The CDR3 spells CASSLDFLSGNTIYF. DNA of the CDR3: TGTGCCAGCAGCTTAGATTTCCTCTCTGGAAACACCATATATTTT.